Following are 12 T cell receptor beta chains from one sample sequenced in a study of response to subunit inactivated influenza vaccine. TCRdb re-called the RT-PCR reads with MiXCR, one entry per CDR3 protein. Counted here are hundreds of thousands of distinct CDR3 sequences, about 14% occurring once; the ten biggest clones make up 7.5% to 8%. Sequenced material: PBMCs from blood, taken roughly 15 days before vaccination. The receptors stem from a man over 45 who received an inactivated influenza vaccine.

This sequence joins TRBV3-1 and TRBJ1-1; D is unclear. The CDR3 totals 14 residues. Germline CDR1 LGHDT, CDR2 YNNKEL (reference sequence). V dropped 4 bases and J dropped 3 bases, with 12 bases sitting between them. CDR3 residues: CASSLGVLHTEAFF. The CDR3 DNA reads TGTGCCAGCAGCCTTGGTGTTCTACACACTGAAGCTTTCTTT.

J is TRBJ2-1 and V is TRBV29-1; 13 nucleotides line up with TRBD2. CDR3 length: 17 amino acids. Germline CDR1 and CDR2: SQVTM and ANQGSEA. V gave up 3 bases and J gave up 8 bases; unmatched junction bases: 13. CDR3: CSVDELAGGGGLDEQFF. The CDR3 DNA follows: TGCAGCGTTGATGAACTAGCGGGAGGGGGCGGGTTAGATGAGCAGTTCTTC.

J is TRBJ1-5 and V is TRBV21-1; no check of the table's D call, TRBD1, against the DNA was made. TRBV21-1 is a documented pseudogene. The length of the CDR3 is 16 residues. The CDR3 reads CASSKEDRGVLRPQHF. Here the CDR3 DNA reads TGTGCCAGCAGCAAAGAGGACAGGGGGGTTCTTCGTCCCCAGCATTTT.

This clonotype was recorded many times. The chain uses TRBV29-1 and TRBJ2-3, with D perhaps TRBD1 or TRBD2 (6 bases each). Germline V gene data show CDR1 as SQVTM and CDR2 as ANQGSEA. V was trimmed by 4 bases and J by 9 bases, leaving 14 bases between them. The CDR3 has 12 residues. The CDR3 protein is CSVVARGDTQYF. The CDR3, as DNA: TGCAGCGTTGTGGCTAGGGGGGACACGCAGTATTTT.

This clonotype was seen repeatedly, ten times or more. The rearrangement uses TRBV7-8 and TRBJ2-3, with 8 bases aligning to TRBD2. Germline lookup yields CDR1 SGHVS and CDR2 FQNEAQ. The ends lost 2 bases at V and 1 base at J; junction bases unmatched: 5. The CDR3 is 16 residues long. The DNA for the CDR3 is TGTGCCAGCAGCTTAACCGGGACTAGGGGCACAGATACGCAGTATTTT. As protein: CASSLTGTRGTDTQYF.

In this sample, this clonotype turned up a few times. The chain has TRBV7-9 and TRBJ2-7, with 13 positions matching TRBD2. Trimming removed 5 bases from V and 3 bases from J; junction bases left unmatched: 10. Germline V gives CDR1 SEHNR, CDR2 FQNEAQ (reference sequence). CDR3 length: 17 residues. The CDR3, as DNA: TGTGCCAGCAGCACGAGACTAGCGGGAGGTAGGGGCTACGAGCAGTACTTC. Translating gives CASSTRLAGGRGYEQYF. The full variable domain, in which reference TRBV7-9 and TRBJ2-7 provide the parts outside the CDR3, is DTGVSQNPRHKITKRGQNVTFRCDPISEHNRLYWYRQTLGQGPEFLTYFQNEAQLEKSRLLSDRFSAERPKGSFSTLEIQRTEQGDSAMYLCASSTRLAGGRGYEQYFGPGTRLTVT.

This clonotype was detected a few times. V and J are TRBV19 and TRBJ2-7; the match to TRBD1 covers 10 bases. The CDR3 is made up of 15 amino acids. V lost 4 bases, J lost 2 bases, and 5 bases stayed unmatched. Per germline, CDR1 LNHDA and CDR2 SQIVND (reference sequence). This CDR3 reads CASSKGQGGTYEQYF. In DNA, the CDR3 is TGTGCCAGTAGTAAAGGACAGGGGGGCACCTACGAGCAGTACTTC.

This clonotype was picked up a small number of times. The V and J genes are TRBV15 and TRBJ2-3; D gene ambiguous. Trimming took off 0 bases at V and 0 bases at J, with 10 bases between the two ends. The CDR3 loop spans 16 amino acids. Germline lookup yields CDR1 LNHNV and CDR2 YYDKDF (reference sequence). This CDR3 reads CATSRDSGPSTDTQYF. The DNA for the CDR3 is TGTGCCACCAGCAGAGATTCAGGACCCAGCACAGATACGCAGTATTTT.

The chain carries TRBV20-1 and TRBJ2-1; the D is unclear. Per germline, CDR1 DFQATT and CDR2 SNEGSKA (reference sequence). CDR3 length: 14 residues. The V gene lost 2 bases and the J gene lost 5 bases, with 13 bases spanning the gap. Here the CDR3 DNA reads TGCAGTGCTAGATCCGCTGAGATCAACAATGAGCAGTTCTTC. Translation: CSARSAEINNEQFF.

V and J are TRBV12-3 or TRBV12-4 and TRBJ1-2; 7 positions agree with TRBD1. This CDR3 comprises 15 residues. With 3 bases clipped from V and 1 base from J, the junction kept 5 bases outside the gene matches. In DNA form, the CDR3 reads TGTGCCAGCAGTTTTGGGACAGCCGATAACTATGGCTACACCTTC. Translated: CASSFGTADNYGYTF.

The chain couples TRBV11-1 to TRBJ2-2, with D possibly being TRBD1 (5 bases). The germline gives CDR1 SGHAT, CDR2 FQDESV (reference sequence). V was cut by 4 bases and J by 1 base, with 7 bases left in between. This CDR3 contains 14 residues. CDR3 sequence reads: CASSWQGNTGELFF. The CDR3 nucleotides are TGTGCCAGCAGCTGGCAGGGGAACACCGGGGAGCTGTTTTTT.

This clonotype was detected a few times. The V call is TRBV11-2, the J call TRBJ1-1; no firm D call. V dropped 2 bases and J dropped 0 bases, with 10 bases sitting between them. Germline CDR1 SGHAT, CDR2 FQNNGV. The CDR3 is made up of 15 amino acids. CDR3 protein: CASSLSQRMNTEAFF. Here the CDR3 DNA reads TGTGCCAGCAGCTTATCACAGAGGATGAACACTGAAGCTTTCTTT.